This entry features one T cell receptor beta chain sequence. Its target is not known. This table comes from immunoSEQ multiplex PCR, and its TCRdb copy is limited to in-frame clones, with some not included. The sample carries about 130,000 clones, 89% recorded once. The data derive from a study of cytomegalovirus exposure and HLA in healthy donors. At the level of the study: The 130 or so validation repertoires and the roughly 670 first-cohort repertoires shared a platform, a later analysis reported. General study results and limits: Subsequent analysis revealed that first-cohort TCR clusters tended to co-occur in the 95 to 150 validation repertoires. Most observed TCR sequences were rare, whereas some public TCRs were detected in many donors.

CDR1 is MDHEN and CDR2 is SYDVKM in the germline V gene. Losses at the gene ends were 5 bases for V and 1 base for J; bases not matched to a gene: 5. There are 15 residues in the CDR3. Sequencing was performed on PBMCs. This receptor was identified in a woman aged 18-29 years in good health and CMV-seronegative. The V gene is TRBV28, the J gene TRBJ2-5, with 9 bases aligning to TRBD1. The CDR3 is CASSRQGGFQETQYF. As DNA, the CDR3 is TGTGCCAGCAGTAGACAGGGGGGGTTCCAAGAGACCCAGTACTTC.